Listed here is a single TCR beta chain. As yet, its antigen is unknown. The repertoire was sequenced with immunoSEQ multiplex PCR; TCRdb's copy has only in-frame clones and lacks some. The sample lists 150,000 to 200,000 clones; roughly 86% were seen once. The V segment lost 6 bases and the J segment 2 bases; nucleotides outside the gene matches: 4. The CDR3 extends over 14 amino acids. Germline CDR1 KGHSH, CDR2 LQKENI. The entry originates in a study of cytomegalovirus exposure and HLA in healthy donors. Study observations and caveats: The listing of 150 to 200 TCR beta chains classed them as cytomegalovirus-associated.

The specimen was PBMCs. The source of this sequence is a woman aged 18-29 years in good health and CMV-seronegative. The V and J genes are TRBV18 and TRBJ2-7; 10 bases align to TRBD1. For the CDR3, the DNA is TGTGCCAGCTCCCTAGACAGGGGGCCCTACGAGCAGTACTTC. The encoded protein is CASSLDRGPYEQYF.